One TCR beta chain is described in this entry. The data originate from a study of blood T cell repertoires in COVID-19. Study-wide context: T cells, B-cell-depleted T cells, or PBMCs provided the cDNA or gDNA that served as material.

Germline V gives CDR1 GTSNPN, CDR2 SVGIG (reference sequence). V lost 0 bases and J lost 4, with 9 bases in between. This CDR3 has 13 residues. Per the original data handling: From reference gene primer amplification, estimates of nucleated cell counts were derived. Sequenced by immunoSEQ multiplex PCR; TCRdb stores in-frame clones only, minus some. From that table come the V and J calls and clone size; the DNA was used to work out D and trimming. The sample has some 250,000 clones; 89% are singletons. This TCR derives from a woman between 25 and 40 years old with acute COVID-19. Source material: PBMCs or T cells enriched from blood (not recorded which). The chain has TRBV30 and TRBJ1-2, with a possible D match to TRBD1 (5 bases). The CDR3 DNA reads as TGTGCCTGGAGTGTAGGGGCGCCCTATGGCTACACCTTC. Protein sequence: CAWSVGAPYGYTF.